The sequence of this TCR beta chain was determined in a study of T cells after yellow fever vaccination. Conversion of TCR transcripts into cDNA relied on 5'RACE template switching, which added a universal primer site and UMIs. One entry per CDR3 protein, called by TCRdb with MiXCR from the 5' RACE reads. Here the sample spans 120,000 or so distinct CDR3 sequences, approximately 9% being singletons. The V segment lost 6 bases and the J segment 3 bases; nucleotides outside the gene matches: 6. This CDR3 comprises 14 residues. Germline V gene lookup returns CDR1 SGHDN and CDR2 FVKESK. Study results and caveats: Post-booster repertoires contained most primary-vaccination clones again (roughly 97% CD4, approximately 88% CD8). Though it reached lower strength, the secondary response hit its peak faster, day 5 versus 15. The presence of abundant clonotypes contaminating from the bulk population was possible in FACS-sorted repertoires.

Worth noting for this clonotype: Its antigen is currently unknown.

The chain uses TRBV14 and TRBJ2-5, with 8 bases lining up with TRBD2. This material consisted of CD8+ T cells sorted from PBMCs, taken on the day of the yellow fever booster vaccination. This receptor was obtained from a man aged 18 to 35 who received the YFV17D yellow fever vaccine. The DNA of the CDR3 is TGTGCCAGCAGGGATACTAGCGGTAAAGAGACCCAGTACTTC. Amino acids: CASRDTSGKETQYF. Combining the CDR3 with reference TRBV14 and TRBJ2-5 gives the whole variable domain EAGVTQFPSHSVIEKGQTVTLRCDPISGHDNLYWYRRVMGKEIKFLLHFVKESKQDESGMPNNRFLAERTGGTYSTLKVQPAELEDSGVYFCASRDTSGKETQYFGPGTRLLVL.